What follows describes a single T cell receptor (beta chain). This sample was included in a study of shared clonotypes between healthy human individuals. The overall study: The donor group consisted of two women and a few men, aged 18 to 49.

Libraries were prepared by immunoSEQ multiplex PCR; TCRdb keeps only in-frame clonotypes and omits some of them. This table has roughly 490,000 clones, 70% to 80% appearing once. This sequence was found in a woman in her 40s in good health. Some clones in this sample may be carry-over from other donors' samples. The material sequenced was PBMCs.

CDR3 in amino acids: CAWMTSGSADTQYF. The CDR3 DNA is TGTGCCTGGATGACTAGCGGGAGTGCGGATACGCAGTATTTT. J is TRBJ2-3 and V is TRBV30, with 12 bases that match TRBD2. The CDR3 length is 14 residues. Germline-derived CDR1 and CDR2 are GTSNPN and SVGIG (reference sequence). V lost 4 bases and J lost 6; bases outside the gene matches: 5.